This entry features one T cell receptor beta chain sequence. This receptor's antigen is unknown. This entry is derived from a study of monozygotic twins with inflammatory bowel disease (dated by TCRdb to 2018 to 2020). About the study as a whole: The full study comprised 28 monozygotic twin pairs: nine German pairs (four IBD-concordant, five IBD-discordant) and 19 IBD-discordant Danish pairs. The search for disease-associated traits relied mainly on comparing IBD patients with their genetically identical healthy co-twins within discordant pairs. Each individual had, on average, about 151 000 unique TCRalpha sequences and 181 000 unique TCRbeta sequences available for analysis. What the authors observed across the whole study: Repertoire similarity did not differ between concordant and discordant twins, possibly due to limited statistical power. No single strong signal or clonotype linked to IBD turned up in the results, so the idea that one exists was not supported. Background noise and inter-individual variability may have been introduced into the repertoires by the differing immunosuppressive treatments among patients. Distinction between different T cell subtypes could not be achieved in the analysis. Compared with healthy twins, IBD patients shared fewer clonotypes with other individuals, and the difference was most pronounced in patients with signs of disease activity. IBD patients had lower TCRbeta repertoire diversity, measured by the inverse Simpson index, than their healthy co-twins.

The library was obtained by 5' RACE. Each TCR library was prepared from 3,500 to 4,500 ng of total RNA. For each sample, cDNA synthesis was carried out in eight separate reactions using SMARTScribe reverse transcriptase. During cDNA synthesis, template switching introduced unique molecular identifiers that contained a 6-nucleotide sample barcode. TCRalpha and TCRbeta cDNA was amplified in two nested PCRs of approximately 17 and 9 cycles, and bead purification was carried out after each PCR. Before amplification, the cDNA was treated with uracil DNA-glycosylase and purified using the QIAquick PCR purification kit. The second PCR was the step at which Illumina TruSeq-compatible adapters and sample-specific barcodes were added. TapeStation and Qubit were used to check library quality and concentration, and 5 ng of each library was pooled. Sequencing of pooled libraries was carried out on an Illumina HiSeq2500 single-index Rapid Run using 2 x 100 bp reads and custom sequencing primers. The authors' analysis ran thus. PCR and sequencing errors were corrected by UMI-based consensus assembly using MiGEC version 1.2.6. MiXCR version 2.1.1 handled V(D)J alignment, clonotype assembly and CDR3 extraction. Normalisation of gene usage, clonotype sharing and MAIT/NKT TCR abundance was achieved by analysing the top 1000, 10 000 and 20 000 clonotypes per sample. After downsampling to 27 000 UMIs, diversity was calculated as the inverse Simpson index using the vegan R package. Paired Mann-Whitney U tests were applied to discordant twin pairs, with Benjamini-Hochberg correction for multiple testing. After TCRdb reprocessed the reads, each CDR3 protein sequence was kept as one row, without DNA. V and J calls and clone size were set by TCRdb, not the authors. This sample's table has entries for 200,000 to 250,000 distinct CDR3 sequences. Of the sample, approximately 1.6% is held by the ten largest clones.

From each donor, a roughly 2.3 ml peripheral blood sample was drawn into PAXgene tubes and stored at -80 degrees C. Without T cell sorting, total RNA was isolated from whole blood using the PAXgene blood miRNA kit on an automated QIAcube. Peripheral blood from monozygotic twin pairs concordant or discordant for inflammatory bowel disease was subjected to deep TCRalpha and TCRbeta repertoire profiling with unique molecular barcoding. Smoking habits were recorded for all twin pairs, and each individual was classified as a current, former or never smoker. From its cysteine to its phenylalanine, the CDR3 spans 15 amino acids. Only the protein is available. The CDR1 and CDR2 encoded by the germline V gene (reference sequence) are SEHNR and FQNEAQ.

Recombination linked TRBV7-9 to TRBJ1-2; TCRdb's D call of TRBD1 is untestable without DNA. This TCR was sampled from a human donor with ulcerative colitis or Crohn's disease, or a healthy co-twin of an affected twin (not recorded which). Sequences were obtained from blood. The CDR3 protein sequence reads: CASSYKRDETGGYTF.